Each of the 17 T cell receptor beta chains below was sequenced from the same sample in a study of PD-L1 blockade in urothelial cancer. Time point denoted: pretreatment peripheral blood. The data were produced by immunoSEQ multiplex PCR, yet TCRdb's version contains in-frame clones alone and is incomplete. The top ten clones hold 3.2% of a sample with 130,000 or so clones, less than 85% of them seen once. This specimen was PBMCs, taken around atezolizumab (anti-PD-L1) treatment. The origin of the receptors is a man aged 50 or older with urothelial cancer.

This clone was seen a few times. The V gene is TRBV9, the J gene TRBJ2-1, with TRBD1 as a possible D gene (5 bases). This CDR3 comprises 16 residues. Looked up from germline, CDR1 is SGDLS and CDR2 is YYNGEE. V was shortened by 1 base and J by 0 bases, with 11 bases between the two germline ends. In DNA, the CDR3 is TGTGCCAGCAGCGTAAGTAGTGACAGCTCCTACAATGAGCAGTTCTTC. Protein: CASSVSSDSSYNEQFF.

The chain employs TRBV5-4 and TRBJ2-1, with no clear D. CDR1 and CDR2 from the germline V gene are SGHNT and YYREEE (reference sequence). The ends were cut back, 3 bases at V and 8 bases at J, with 15 bases in the middle. CDR3 size: 14 residues. CDR3 bases: TGTGCCAGCAGCTCGTCTCGCGGAACGGATGAGCAGTTCTTC. It specifies CASSSSRGTDEQFF. The variable domain in full, completed from reference TRBV5-4 and TRBJ2-1, reads ETGVTQSPTHLIKTRGQQVTLRCSSQSGHNTVSWYQQALGQGPQFIFQYYREEENGRGNFPPRFSGLQFPNYSSELNVNALELDDSALYLCASSSSRGTDEQFFGPGTRLTVL.

The chain couples TRBV30 to TRBJ1-1; D is unresolved. The germline V gene has CDR1 GTSNPN and CDR2 SVGIG (reference sequence). Trimming cost V 0 bases and J 2 bases, with 16 bases left between them. CDR3 length: 16 residues. The CDR3 protein is CAWSVLLSPVNTEAFF. The CDR3 region has the DNA TGTGCCTGGAGTGTACTCTTAAGTCCGGTCAACACTGAAGCTTTCTTT.

The rearrangement links TRBV5-1 to TRBJ1-5; 7 nucleotides match TRBD1. The CDR3 is 16 amino acids. Germline CDR1 reads SGHRS; CDR2 reads YFSETQ. Unmatched junction bases numbered 6, after V lost 0 bases and J lost 3 bases. CDR3 nucleotides: TGCGCCAGCAGCTTGGATGGCAGGGGGACCAATCAGCCCCAGCATTTT. Its translation is CASSLDGRGTNQPQHF. Full variable domain (outside the CDR3, taken from reference TRBV5-1 and TRBJ1-5): KAGVTQTPRYLIKTRGQQVTLSCSPISGHRSVSWYQQTPGQGLQFLFEYFSETQRNKGNFPGRFSGRQFSNSRSEMNVSTLELGDSALYLCASSLDGRGTNQPQHFGDGTRLSIL.

This CDR3 is CASSKEGADTQYF. The CDR3 region has the DNA TGTGCCAGCAGCAAGGAGGGAGCAGATACGCAGTATTTT. V gene TRBV5-4 combines with J gene TRBJ2-3; possibly TRBD2 for D (6 bases). The germline gives CDR1 SGHNT, CDR2 YYREEE (reference sequence). V lost 4 bases and J lost 4, with 10 bases in between. This CDR3 spans 13 amino acids. The full variable domain, its missing parts supplied by reference TRBV5-4 and TRBJ2-3, is ETGVTQSPTHLIKTRGQQVTLRCSSQSGHNTVSWYQQALGQGPQFIFQYYREEENGRGNFPPRFSGLQFPNYSSELNVNALELDDSALYLCASSKEGADTQYFGPGTRLTVL.

The gene calls are TRBV5-8 and TRBJ2-2; the match to TRBD1 covers 7 bases. Trimming at V came to 4 bases and at J to 3 bases, leaving 9 bases not matched to a gene. There are 16 residues in the CDR3. The germline gives CDR1 SGHTS, CDR2 YDEGEE. CDR3 bases: TGTGCCAGCAGCCCAAGGACAGGAAGGGACACCGGGGAGCTGTTTTTT. Protein: CASSPRTGRDTGELFF.

This sequence joins TRBV29-1 and TRBJ2-2; D ambiguous. Trimming cost V 4 bases and J 0 bases, with 6 bases left between them. Per germline, CDR1 SQVTM and CDR2 ANQGSEA. The CDR3 has 13 residues. The chain's CDR3 is CSVVRANTGELFF. In DNA form, the CDR3 reads TGCAGCGTTGTTCGGGCGAACACCGGGGAGCTGTTTTTT.

The chain combines TRBV5-1 with TRBJ2-1; the D is unclear. This CDR3 is built from 16 residues. From germline, CDR1 is SGHRS and CDR2 YFSETQ. V was cut by 2 bases and J by 7 bases, with 19 bases left in between. The CDR3 sequence is CASSFEWPARSNEQFF. CDR3 sequence (DNA): TGCGCCAGCAGCTTCGAGTGGCCGGCCCGGAGTAATGAGCAGTTCTTC.

V gene TRBV18 combines with J gene TRBJ1-6; TRBD1 might be the D (6 bases). Germline CDR1 reads KGHSH; CDR2 reads LQKENI. Trimming removed 3 bases at V and 10 bases at J, with 13 bases between. This CDR3 has 14 amino acids. In DNA, the CDR3 is TGTGCCAGCTCACCTGAGGGGGGGCTGTCACCCCTCCACTTT. Translated, it gives CASSPEGGLSPLHF. Based on the CDR3 plus reference TRBV18 and TRBJ1-6, the full variable domain is NAGVMQNPRHLVRRRGQEARLRCSPMKGHSHVYWYRQLPEEGLKFMVYLQKENIIDESGMPKERFSAEFPKEGPSILRIQQVVRGDSAAYFCASSPEGGLSPLHFGNGTRLTVT.

This clone occurred once. DNA for the CDR3: TGTGCCAGCAGCCCCACCCGGACTAGCGGACCCTACAATGAGCAGTTCTTC. Protein: CASSPTRTSGPYNEQFF. The chain employs TRBV13 and TRBJ2-1, with 10 bases matching TRBD2. After removal of 5 bases from V and 2 bases from J, the junction contained 9 bases not matched to a gene. The CDR3 has 17 residues. Germline CDR1 and CDR2: PRHDT and FYEKMQ (reference sequence).

The chain joins TRBV6-5 to TRBJ1-3; D unresolved. V shed 6 bases and J shed 0 bases, with 6 bases lying between them. The germline CDR1 and CDR2 sequences are MNHEY and SVGAGI. CDR3 length equals 13 residues. The chain's CDR3 is CASRRDSGNTIYF. The CDR3 DNA reads TGTGCCAGCAGGAGGGACTCTGGAAACACCATATATTTT.

The genes are TRBV7-2 and TRBJ2-3; D gene uncertain. Germline lookup yields CDR1 SGHTA and CDR2 FQGNSA. The CDR3 loop spans 14 amino acids. Trimming took off 3 bases at V and 0 bases at J, with 7 bases between the two ends. The CDR3 DNA reads as TGTGCCAGCAGCTTGGGCTGGAGCACAGATACGCAGTATTTT. Its translation: CASSLGWSTDTQYF.

The J gene is TRBJ1-1, the V gene TRBV28, with TRBD1 identical over 7 bases. CDR3 length: 13 residues. V was clipped by 7 bases and J by 7 bases; unmatched bases: 9. Germline-derived CDR1 and CDR2 are MDHEN and SYDVKM. The chain's CDR3 is CASTISGQSEAFF. CDR3 nucleotides: TGTGCCAGCACCATTTCGGGACAGAGTGAAGCTTTCTTT.

This clone was seen a few times. This chain joins TRBV7-3 and TRBJ1-5; D gene unclear. The CDR3 sequence is 13 residues long. Trimming pared 2 bases from V and 1 base from J, leaving 3 bases between. The germline CDR1 and CDR2 sequences are SGHTA and FQGTGA. The CDR3 nucleotides read TGTGCCAGCAGCTTATCAAGCAATCAGCCCCAGCATTTT. It specifies CASSLSSNQPQHF. The variable domain in full, completed from reference TRBV7-3 and TRBJ1-5, reads GAGVSQTPSNKVTEKGKYVELRCDPISGHTALYWYRQSLGQGPEFLIYFQGTGAADDSGLPNDRFFAVRPEGSVSTLKIQRTERGDSAVYLCASSLSSNQPQHFGDGTRLSIL.

The V call is TRBV28, the J call TRBJ2-4; no reliable D call. The length of the CDR3 is 16 residues. V dropped 8 bases and J dropped 0 bases, with 17 bases sitting between them. Per the germline V gene, CDR1 is MDHEN and CDR2 is SYDVKM. The CDR3 protein is CASSRRHGLAKNIQYF. The CDR3 nucleotides are TGTGCCAGCTCTAGGCGGCACGGTTTAGCCAAAAACATTCAGTACTTC.

CDR3 nucleotide sequence: TGTGCCAGCACTGACCGAGGGACTGGGGCCAACGTCCTGACTTTC. Residues: CASTDRGTGANVLTF. The rearrangement uses TRBV6-1 and TRBJ2-6; weak D call: TRBD2 (5 bases). Looked up from germline, CDR1 is MNHNS and CDR2 is SASEGT. The CDR3 is 15 amino acids. V lost 7 bases and J 2 bases, leaving 12 bases between the germline ends.

The gene calls are TRBV18 and TRBJ1-6; 7 nucleotides match TRBD1. Germline V gene data show CDR1 as KGHSH and CDR2 as LQKENI. The CDR3 has 15 amino acids. Losses at the gene ends were 5 bases for V and 8 bases for J; bases not matched to a gene: 9. The CDR3 bases are TGTGCCAGCTCAACCGGACAGGCCAACTATTCACCCCTCCACTTT. Translation gives CASSTGQANYSPLHF.